These 24 T cell receptor beta chains share one sample of origin, sequenced in a study. TCRdb re-derived calls from the 5' RACE reads in MiXCR, one entry per CDR3 protein. The sample consists of nearly 55,000 distinct CDR3 sequences, approximately 24% of them appearing once. The material sequenced was tumor-infiltrating naive CD4+ T cells sorted from the breast tumor. Subset indicated: naive CD4+ T cells, CD4+CD45RA+CD25-. These receptors were taken from a female donor with breast cancer.

This clonotype was seen repeatedly, ten times or more. The chain is built from TRBV6-2 or TRBV6-3 and TRBJ2-1; TRBD1 matches at 10 bases. This CDR3 comprises 15 residues. The germline gives CDR1 MNHEY, CDR2 SVGEGT. The J segment lost 6 bases and the V segment lost 2 bases, leaving 4 bases of the junction unmatched. The chain's CDR3 is CASSYGTGVGNEQFF. In nucleotides, the CDR3 is TGTGCCAGCAGTTACGGGACAGGGGTGGGCAATGAGCAGTTCTTC.

The V call is TRBV30, the J call TRBJ1-5; a possible D gene is TRBD1 (6 bases). Germline CDR1 reads GTSNPN; CDR2 reads SVGIG (reference sequence). This CDR3 region has 13 residues. The V end lost 4 bases, the J end lost 0 bases, and 7 bases lay between the germline ends. Here the CDR3 reads CAWTGDSNQPQHF. The CDR3 region has the DNA TGTGCCTGGACAGGGGATAGCAATCAGCCCCAGCATTTT.

This clonotype occurred a few times. The chain has TRBV6-5 and TRBJ2-5; 9 bases are shared with TRBD1. Per the germline V gene, CDR1 is MNHEY and CDR2 is SVGAGI. After removal of 5 bases from V and 5 bases from J, the junction contained 9 bases not matched to a gene. The CDR3 covers 15 residues. In DNA form, the CDR3 reads TGTGCCAGCAGTCCACAGGGGGCGTCATGGGAGACCCAGTACTTC. Translating gives CASSPQGASWETQYF.

This sequence joins TRBV12-3 or TRBV12-4 and TRBJ2-2; 9 nucleotides match TRBD1. V gave up 5 bases and J gave up 4 bases; unmatched junction bases: 11. There are 17 residues in the CDR3. CDR3 loop: CASSPSSGTGITGELFF. The CDR3 nucleotides are TGTGCCAGCAGTCCGAGTTCCGGGACAGGGATCACCGGGGAGCTGTTTTTT.

Regarding this clonotype: This clone may be a read error of a much larger clone one base away. The rearrangement joins TRBV29-1 to TRBJ2-1; maybe TRBD1 (6 bases). The germline V gene encodes CDR1 SQVTM and CDR2 ANQGSEA. The CDR3 runs to 14 residues. The CDR3 here is CSVEDWVRDNERFF. For the CDR3, the DNA is TGCAGCGTTGAAGATTGGGTGAGGGACAATGAGCGGTTCTTC.

There are many counts of this clonotype. Written as DNA, the CDR3 is TGCAGCGTTGGCCAGCGGGAGGGCCTACAAGAGACCCAGTACTTC. Translating gives CSVGQREGLQETQYF. This chain joins TRBV29-1 and TRBJ2-5; 10 bases fit TRBD2. The CDR3 loop spans 15 amino acids. Germline lookup yields CDR1 SQVTM and CDR2 ANQGSEA. V shed 4 bases, J shed 2 bases, and the junction held 7 bases outside the gene matches.

This clonotype showed up just a few times. The chain links TRBV5-1 to TRBJ1-1; TRBD1 is a possible D gene (5 bases). This CDR3 has 13 residues. The V end was cut by 4 bases, the J end by 7 bases, with 14 bases between. Germline values: CDR1 SGHRS, CDR2 YFSETQ. CDR3 coding DNA: TGCGCCAGCAGCCCTGGACACGACCATGAAGCTTTCTTT. Encoded protein: CASSPGHDHEAFF.

This clonotype has more than one count but fewer than ten. This chain connects TRBV18 to TRBJ2-2, with D unresolved. Germline CDR1 is KGHSH and CDR2 is LQKENI. V lost 3 bases and J lost 6, with 8 bases in between. The CDR3 sequence is 13 residues long. The chain's CDR3 is CASSPTEAGELFF. Here the CDR3 DNA reads TGTGCCAGCTCACCGACCGAGGCCGGGGAGCTGTTTTTT.

This clonotype was seen a handful of times. The chain combines TRBV6-5 with TRBJ1-1; D gene unclear. CDR1 and CDR2 (germline): MNHEY, SVGAGI. Trimming cost V 5 bases and J 4 bases, with 11 bases left between them. The CDR3 has 13 amino acids. The CDR3 coding sequence is TGTGCCAGCAGTCAGGACCCCATCACTGAAGCTTTCTTT. Translating gives CASSQDPITEAFF.

This clonotype is medium-sized (0.01 to 0.1%) within its sample. This rearrangement joins TRBV28 to TRBJ2-7; no definite D call. Germline lookup yields CDR1 MDHEN and CDR2 SYDVKM. This CDR3 region has 13 residues. V was shortened by 3 bases and J by 2 bases, with 8 bases between the two germline ends. The CDR3 coding sequence is TGTGCCAGCAGTTTGATACGCCCCTACGAGCAGTACTTC. Protein sequence: CASSLIRPYEQYF. Looking up the rest from reference TRBV28 and TRBJ2-7 gives the full variable domain: DVKVTQSSRYLVKRTGEKVFLECVQDMDHENMFWYRQDPGLGLRLIYFSYDVKMKEKGDIPEGYSVSREKKERFSLILESASTNQTSMYLCASSLIRPYEQYFGPGTRLTVT.

In this sample, this clonotype turned up once. The V call is TRBV6-1, the J call TRBJ1-1; D remains unclear. The CDR3 is 14 amino acids. V was clipped by 6 bases and J by 1 base, with 12 bases between them. From germline, CDR1 is MNHNS and CDR2 SASEGT. CDR3 loop: CASRNSNTNTEAFF. CDR3 DNA sequence: TGTGCCAGCAGAAACAGTAATACGAACACTGAAGCTTTCTTT.

This clonotype occurred a few times. The CDR3 nucleotides read TGCGCCAGCAGCTTGGACCGCCCAAGGACCCAGTACTTC. Its translation is CASSLDRPRTQYF. The chain recombines TRBV5-1 with TRBJ2-5; D remains ambiguous. This CDR3 spans 13 amino acids. V lost 0 bases, J lost 7 bases, and 10 bases lay in between. CDR1 and CDR2 from the germline V gene are SGHRS and YFSETQ.

This clonotype was found a few times. The CDR3 DNA reads as TGTGCCAGCAGCCGAAGGGGGCCAAACTATGGCTACACCTTC. Amino acid sequence: CASSRRGPNYGYTF. The chain is built from TRBV3-1 and TRBJ1-2; 7 nucleotides match TRBD1. CDR1 LGHDT and CDR2 YNNKEL come from the germline V gene (reference sequence). CDR3 length equals 14 residues. V shed 4 bases, J shed 2 bases, and the junction held 4 bases outside the gene matches.

This clonotype was seen a few times. The chain joins TRBV6-5 to TRBJ2-2; D gene ambiguous. CDR1 is MNHEY and CDR2 is SVGAGI in the germline V gene. The CDR3 runs 15 residues. V lost 3 bases to trimming and J lost 4 bases, with 12 bases between them. The CDR3 DNA reads TGTGCCAGCAGTTATGATATACCCGCCACCGGGGAGCTGTTTTTT. This gives the protein CASSYDIPATGELFF.

This chain connects TRBV3-1 to TRBJ1-4; D remains ambiguous. The V gene's germline CDR1 is LGHDT and CDR2 YNNKEL (reference sequence). V shed 1 base and J shed 8 bases, with 11 bases lying between them. The CDR3 totals 14 residues. CDR3 nucleotide sequence: TGTGCCAGCAGCCAAGGAACAGTGTGGGAAAAACTGTTTTTT. Amino acid sequence: CASSQGTVWEKLFF. The variable domain in full, completed from reference TRBV3-1 and TRBJ1-4, reads DTAVSQTPKYLVTQMGNDKSIKCEQNLGHDTMYWYKQDSKKFLKIMFSYNNKELIINETVPNRFSPKSPDKAHLNLHINSLELGDSAVYFCASSQGTVWEKLFFGSGTQLSVL.

This clonotype has just a few counts. The germline gene is not matched at one end of the junction; a read error may be the cause. This chain connects TRBV6-5 to TRBJ1-1; no firm D call. Germline V CDR1 and CDR2: MNHEY, SVGAGI. This CDR3 is built from 12 residues. This CDR3 reads CASSYGRAETFF. CDR3 coding DNA: TGTGCCAGCAGTTACGGAAGGGCTGAAACTTTCTTT.

This clonotype was picked up a small number of times. This chain uses TRBV7-9 with TRBJ2-1; weak D call: TRBD1 (5 bases). This CDR3 is 14 amino acids long. V was cut by 3 bases and J by 5 bases, with 11 bases left in between. Looked up from germline, CDR1 is SEHNR and CDR2 is FQNEAQ (reference sequence). DNA for the CDR3: TGTGCCAGCAGCTTTTTGACGGACAACAATGAGCAGTTCTTC. Translating it yields CASSFLTDNNEQFF.

The chain employs TRBV11-2 and TRBJ2-2, with TRBD1 identical over 8 bases. The germline V gene encodes CDR1 SGHAT and CDR2 FQNNGV. The CDR3 runs to 15 residues. The trim removed 3 bases at V and 7 bases at J, leaving 7 bases unmatched. The CDR3 DNA is TGTGCCAGCAGCTTGAACAGGGGGACCGGCGGGGAGCTGTTTTTT. Its translation: CASSLNRGTGGELFF.

The chain is built from TRBV6-1 and TRBJ1-5, with D possibly TRBD1 on 6 matching bases. The CDR3 has 15 residues. With 7 bases removed from V and 11 bases from J, the gap between germline ends came to 24 bases. The germline gives CDR1 MNHNS, CDR2 SASEGT. Here the CDR3 DNA reads TGTGCCAGCACCCTAGGGGGGGGACCTGGGGGATCCCAGCATTTT. Amino acid sequence: CASTLGGGPGGSQHF.

CDR3 DNA sequence: TGTGCCAGCAGTGAGACTAGCGGGAGAATCAGGGCCTACGAGCAGTACTTC. Its translation: CASSETSGRIRAYEQYF. The V call is TRBV2, the J call TRBJ2-7; 12 nucleotides line up with TRBD2. This CDR3 comprises 17 residues. Trimming cost V 3 bases and J 2 bases; bases outside gene matches: 8. Germline V CDR1 and CDR2: SNHLY, FYNNEI.

This clonotype was seen repeatedly, ten times or more. This chain joins TRBV30 and TRBJ1-2; D ambiguous. Germline V gene sequence: CDR1 GTSNPN, CDR2 SVGIG (reference sequence). The V end lost 4 bases, the J end lost 6 bases, and 12 bases lay between the germline ends. The CDR3 contains 12 residues. The CDR3 bases are TGTGCCTGGAACCATAGGGCGGATGGCTACACCTTC. This translates into CAWNHRADGYTF.

The chain carries TRBV7-3 and TRBJ2-7; D is perhaps TRBD2 (5 bases). Trimming removed 1 base at V and 6 bases at J, with 10 bases between. This CDR3 contains 13 residues. Looked up from germline, CDR1 is SGHTA and CDR2 is FQGTGA. CDR3 amino acids: CASSLMRDSEQYF. CDR3 DNA sequence: TGTGCCAGCAGCTTAATGAGGGATAGCGAGCAGTACTTC. Variable domain in full (rest from reference TRBV7-3 and TRBJ2-7): GAGVSQTPSNKVTEKGKYVELRCDPISGHTALYWYRQSLGQGPEFLIYFQGTGAADDSGLPNDRFFAVRPEGSVSTLKIQRTERGDSAVYLCASSLMRDSEQYFGPGTRLTVT.

This clonotype was counted only a few times. The chain combines TRBV20-1 with TRBJ2-5; D not resolved. Germline V CDR1 and CDR2: DFQATT, SNEGSKA (reference sequence). This CDR3 spans 13 amino acids. With 6 bases removed from V and 5 bases from J, the gap between germline ends came to 16 bases. The CDR3 DNA follows: TGCAGTGCACAGACAAGTTCGGCGGAGACCCAGTACTTC. Amino acids: CSAQTSSAETQYF.

This clonotype was detected ten times or more. The rearrangement uses TRBV5-1 and TRBJ2-1; 9 bases are a match to TRBD1. This CDR3 region has 15 residues. V lost 4 bases and J lost 7; bases outside the gene matches: 9. Looked up from germline, CDR1 is SGHRS and CDR2 is YFSETQ. The CDR3 protein is CASSPWTGAGNEQFF. CDR3 nucleotides: TGCGCCAGCAGCCCCTGGACAGGGGCAGGGAATGAGCAGTTCTTC.